This T cell receptor (beta chain) was sequenced in a study of blood T cell repertoires in COVID-19. Germline V CDR1 and CDR2: MNHEY, SVGEGT. V trimming: 6 bases; J trimming: 2 bases; junction bases outside the gene matches: 10. The CDR3 extends over 15 amino acids. TCRdb's copy holds only in-frame clones and misses some; the assay was immunoSEQ multiplex PCR. Of more than 85,000 clones listed, about 80% are singletons. The receptor's source is a human donor in a cohort sampled during active COVID-19. The chain uses TRBV6-2 or TRBV6-3 and TRBJ2-7, with 7 bases aligning to TRBD1. The sequenced sample consisted of peripheral blood. The CDR3 region is CASSYRTGAPYEQYF. The CDR3 nucleotides read TGTGCCAGCAGCTATAGAACAGGGGCCCCCTACGAGCAGTACTTC.